This T cell receptor beta chain was found in a study of blood T cell repertoires in COVID-19. Germline V CDR1 and CDR2: SGHAT, FQNNGV. Trimming pared 8 bases from V and 7 bases from J, leaving 23 bases between. The CDR3 extends over 16 amino acids. Clones were read by immunoSEQ multiplex PCR, and TCRdb kept only the in-frame ones, dropping some. This sample yields tens of thousands of clones, of which 88% are seen a single time; under 7.5% belongs to the top ten. Sequencing input: peripheral blood. The chain uses TRBV11-2 and TRBJ1-4, with D possibly matching TRBD1 (6 bases). The clonotype comes from a woman over 75 with acute or convalescent COVID-19. As DNA, the CDR3 is TGTGCCAGCCGGCGGGGGCCCCGAAAGGGAGGTGAAAAACTGTTTTTT. It yields the protein CASRRGPRKGGEKLFF.